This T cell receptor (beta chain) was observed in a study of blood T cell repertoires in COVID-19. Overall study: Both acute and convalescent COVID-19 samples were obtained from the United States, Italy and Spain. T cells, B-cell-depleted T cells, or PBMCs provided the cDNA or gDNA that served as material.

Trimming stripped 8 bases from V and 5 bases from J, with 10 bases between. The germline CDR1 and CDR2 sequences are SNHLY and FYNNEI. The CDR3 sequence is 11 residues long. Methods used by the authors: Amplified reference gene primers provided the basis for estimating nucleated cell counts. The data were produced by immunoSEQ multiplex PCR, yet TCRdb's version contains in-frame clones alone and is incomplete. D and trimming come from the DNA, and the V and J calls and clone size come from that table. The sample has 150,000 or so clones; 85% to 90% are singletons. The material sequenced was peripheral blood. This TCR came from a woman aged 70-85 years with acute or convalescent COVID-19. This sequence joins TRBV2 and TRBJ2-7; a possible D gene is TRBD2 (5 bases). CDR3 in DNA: TGTGCCAGCCGGGGAGTAGACGAGCAGTACTTC. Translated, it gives CASRGVDEQYF.